The 22 T cell receptor beta chains reported below all come from one sample, sequenced in a study of molecular identifiers for immune sequencing clone quantification (dated by TCRdb to 2016 to 2018). The library was made by PCR. Sequencing relied on a NextSeq 500. The raw public data were reprocessed by TCRdb itself: fastp quality trimming at Q25, MiXCR clonotype calling, in-frame beta chains only. Every entry covers one CDR3 protein and lists the most common genes and DNA from its rows. The sample table lists roughly 630,000 distinct CDR3 sequences, around 25% of them with a count of one. The ten largest clones represent 0.7% to 0.95% of the sample. Material for sequencing was naive CD8+ T cells from blood, with Jurkat cell RNA spiked in. The sample's cell subset or site label, decoded: FACS-sorted CD8+CD4-CCR7+CD45RA+ naive T cells. These receptors were obtained from a human donor in good health. Some libraries in this study had Jurkat cell RNA spiked in.

This clonotype was counted only a few times. The chain recombines TRBV11-3 with TRBJ1-6; D gene ambiguous. The CDR3 extends over 13 amino acids. Deletions cut 7 bases from V and 9 bases from J, with 13 bases between. Germline CDR1 reads SGHNT; CDR2 reads YENEEA. The CDR3 here is CASTPYSFSPLHF. In nucleotides, the CDR3 is TGTGCCAGCACCCCCTACTCTTTTTCACCCCTCCACTTT.

The chain carries TRBV9 and TRBJ2-3; 7 bases line up with TRBD2. CDR3 length equals 15 residues. V shed 3 bases and J 5 bases; nucleotides not matched to a gene: 9. Germline V gene lookup returns CDR1 SGDLS and CDR2 YYNGEE. CDR3 amino acids: CASSGPGWGGDTQYF. CDR3 nucleotide sequence: TGTGCCAGCAGCGGACCAGGGTGGGGGGGAGATACGCAGTATTTT.

This sequence joins TRBV7-9 and TRBJ2-7, with D tentatively TRBD2 (5 bases). This CDR3 region has 15 residues. Germline V gives CDR1 SEHNR, CDR2 FQNEAQ (reference sequence). Trimming cost V 4 bases and J 0 bases, with 13 bases left between them. CDR3: CASSSGIRSSYEQYF. Here the CDR3 DNA reads TGTGCCAGCAGCTCCGGGATTCGGAGCTCCTACGAGCAGTACTTC.

There are a few counts of this clonotype. The chain employs TRBV30 and TRBJ2-7, with unresolved D. Germline V lookup: CDR1 GTSNPN, CDR2 SVGIG (reference sequence). The V gene lost 1 base and the J gene lost 6 bases, with 7 bases spanning the gap. The CDR3 runs 11 residues. CDR3 sequence (DNA): TGTGCCTGGAGTGGAGTGATCGAGCAGTACTTC. It codes for CAWSGVIEQYF.

Of note for this clonotype: At one end the junction does not follow the germline gene, possibly because of a read error. V gene TRBV6-2 or TRBV6-3 combines with J gene TRBJ1-5, with a weak D call TRBD1 (5 bases). The CDR3 has 20 amino acids. Germline CDR1 reads MNHEY; CDR2 reads SVGEGT. The CDR3, as DNA: TGTGCCAGCAGTTACGCTCGGGCCGCGGGGGATATATATAGCAGTCAGCCCCAGCATTTT. It yields the protein CASSYARAAGDIYSSQPQHF.

Comments on this clonotype: The junction departs from the called germline gene at one end, perhaps through a read error. The rearrangement uses TRBV7-9 and TRBJ2-3; 7 positions agree with TRBD2. This CDR3 has 16 amino acids. CDR1 and CDR2 (germline): SEHNR, FQNEAQ (reference sequence). This CDR3 reads CASSARLAELTDMQYF. The CDR3 region has the DNA TGTGCCAGCAGCGCCCGGCTAGCGGAACTCACAGATATGCAGTATTTT.

This clonotype occurred a few times. V usage is TRBV20-1 and J usage is TRBJ2-1; D is unclear. The CDR3 runs 14 residues. V lost 0 bases to trimming and J lost 2 bases, with 8 bases between them. The germline CDR1 and CDR2 sequences are DFQATT and SNEGSKA (reference sequence). DNA for the CDR3: TGCAGTGCTAGAGATCATAGTACCTACAATGAGCAGTTCTTC. Translated, it gives CSARDHSTYNEQFF.

In its sample, this clonotype was seen many times. This chain joins TRBV5-1 and TRBJ1-3; D may be TRBD1 (5 bases). CDR1 SGHRS and CDR2 YFSETQ come from the germline V gene. The CDR3 runs to 18 residues. V was clipped by 0 bases and J by 0 bases, with 16 bases between them. Written as DNA, the CDR3 is TGCGCCAGCAGCTTGGGATTCGACAGAGCTTTCTCTGGAAACACCATATATTTT. It yields the protein CASSLGFDRAFSGNTIYF.

Ten or more counts support this clonotype. The chain links TRBV25-1 to TRBJ2-1, with D possibly being TRBD2 (5 bases). The ends were cut back, 1 base at V and 7 bases at J, with 11 bases in the middle. This CDR3 has 14 amino acids. The germline V gene encodes CDR1 MGHDK and CDR2 SYGVNS. DNA for the CDR3: TGTGCCAGCAGTGAATTGGCTAGCCTAAATGAGCAGTTCTTC. This encodes CASSELASLNEQFF.

The V call is TRBV11-2, the J call TRBJ1-5; D ambiguous. Per germline, CDR1 SGHAT and CDR2 FQNNGV. The CDR3 runs to 15 residues. V dropped 5 bases and J dropped 7 bases, with 18 bases sitting between them. The CDR3 region is CASSANPPGSQPQHF. The CDR3 bases are TGTGCCAGCAGCGCTAACCCCCCGGGTAGCCAGCCCCAGCATTTT.

Remarks on this clonotype: One end of the junction does not line up with germline, which may come from a read error. The chain joins TRBV11-2 to TRBJ1-4; 8 nucleotides agree with TRBD1. Germline V gives CDR1 SGHAT, CDR2 FQNNGV. This CDR3 is 15 amino acids long. This CDR3 reads CAGSLFMGQAEKLFF. As DNA, the CDR3 is TGTGCCGGCAGCCTCTTTATGGGACAGGCAGAAAAACTGTTTTTT.

Ten or more counts support this clonotype. The chain combines TRBV9 with TRBJ1-2, with D perhaps TRBD1 (5 bases). V was cut by 0 bases and J by 0 bases, with 15 bases left in between. Germline lookup yields CDR1 SGDLS and CDR2 YYNGEE. This CDR3 spans 17 amino acids. The CDR3 nucleotides are TGTGCCAGCAGCGTAGAAGGGGTACCAATAGCTAACTATGGCTACACCTTC. This encodes CASSVEGVPIANYGYTF.

This clonotype was observed many times. This chain joins TRBV6-2 or TRBV6-3 and TRBJ1-1; D not resolved. With 6 bases removed from V and 4 bases from J, the gap between germline ends came to 15 bases. CDR3 length equals 14 residues. Germline V CDR1 and CDR2: MNHEY, SVGEGT. For the CDR3, the DNA is TGTGCCAGCAGCCAAGGGTCCCGGACCACTGAAGCTTTCTTT. Amino acid sequence: CASSQGSRTTEAFF.

About this clonotype itself: A much larger clone is a single base away; this may be a read error. This sequence joins TRBV20-1 and TRBJ2-2; possibly TRBD2 for D (5 bases). Trimming pared 4 bases from V and 4 bases from J, leaving 10 bases between. CDR1 is DFQATT and CDR2 is SNEGSKA in the germline V gene (reference sequence). CDR3 length: 13 amino acids. CDR3 in DNA: TGCAGTGCTAATACCGGGATCACCGGGGAGCTGTTTTTT. Its translation is CSANTGITGELFF.

In its sample, this clonotype was seen many times. This chain joins TRBV30 and TRBJ2-7; no reliable D call. The V gene lost 2 bases and the J gene lost 6 bases, with 11 bases spanning the gap. The CDR3 contains 12 residues. Germline CDR1 reads GTSNPN; CDR2 reads SVGIG (reference sequence). CDR3 loop: CAWSTALPEQYF. CDR3 DNA sequence: TGTGCCTGGAGTACGGCCCTTCCCGAGCAGTACTTC. Looking up the rest from reference TRBV30 and TRBJ2-7 gives the full variable domain: SQTIHQWPATLVQPVGSPLSLECTVEGTSNPNLYWYRQAAGRGLQLLFYSVGIGQISSEVPQNLSASRPQDRQFILSSKKLLLSDSGFYLCAWSTALPEQYFGPGTRLTVT.

The chain links TRBV7-9 to TRBJ2-1; D may be TRBD2 (5 bases). The germline V gene encodes CDR1 SEHNR and CDR2 FQNEAQ (reference sequence). Trimming took off 0 bases at V and 6 bases at J, with 15 bases between the two ends. The CDR3 covers 16 residues. The CDR3 loop reads CASSLAGEGTGNEQFF. Written as DNA, the CDR3 is TGTGCCAGCAGCTTAGCCGGTGAGGGAACGGGCAATGAGCAGTTCTTC.

This clonotype has a count of ten or more. The chain uses TRBV24-1 and TRBJ2-7; D remains ambiguous. Trimming took 7 bases from V and 4 from J, leaving 10 bases between them. This CDR3 comprises 12 residues. The V gene's germline CDR1 is KGHDR and CDR2 SFDVKD. The CDR3 spells CATSVTGYEQYF. Here the CDR3 DNA reads TGTGCCACCAGCGTCACTGGTTACGAGCAGTACTTC.

About this clonotype itself: This may be a read error: a much more frequent sequence differs by one nucleotide. V is TRBV4-3 and J is TRBJ2-3; D assignment may be TRBD1 or TRBD2 (6 bases each). CDR1 and CDR2 (germline): LGHNA, YSLEER. CDR3 length equals 15 residues. The CDR3 loop reads CASSQDWGATATQYF. The CDR3 DNA follows: TGCGCCAGCAGCCAAGATTGGGGGGCAACAGCTACGCAGTATTTT.

This chain connects TRBV2 to TRBJ2-3; 12 nucleotides agree with TRBD2. The CDR3 has 16 residues. Unmatched junction bases numbered 3, after V lost 0 bases and J lost 5 bases. Germline V lookup: CDR1 SNHLY, CDR2 FYNNEI. The CDR3 loop reads CASSEAPGLAGDTQYF. CDR3 DNA: TGTGCCAGCAGTGAAGCTCCGGGACTAGCGGGAGATACGCAGTATTTT. Full variable domain (outside the CDR3, taken from reference TRBV2 and TRBJ2-3): EPEVTQTPSHQVTQMGQEVILRCVPISNHLYFYWYRQILGQKVEFLVSFYNNEISEKSEIFDDQFSVERPDGSNFTLKIRSTKLEDSAMYFCASSEAPGLAGDTQYFGPGTRLTVL.

This clonotype occurred many times. The J gene is TRBJ1-1, the V gene TRBV5-4; D remains ambiguous. Germline loops: CDR1 SGHNT, CDR2 YYREEE (reference sequence). V was trimmed by 3 bases and J by 0 bases, leaving 9 bases between them. The CDR3 has 14 amino acids. The CDR3 DNA sequence: TGTGCCAGCAGCTGGAGGGATTTGAACACTGAAGCTTTCTTT. It yields the protein CASSWRDLNTEAFF.

This clonotype has just a few counts. The rearrangement links TRBV6-2 or TRBV6-3 to TRBJ2-2; 7 bases match TRBD1. This CDR3 is built from 15 residues. Unmatched junction bases numbered 4, after V lost 0 bases and J lost 6 bases. The germline V gene has CDR1 MNHEY and CDR2 SVGEGT. CDR3 sequence (DNA): TGTGCCAGCAGTTACTCGCCAGACAGGGCCGGGGAGCTGTTTTTT. Translated: CASSYSPDRAGELFF.

This clonotype was detected many times. The genes are TRBV5-1 and TRBJ2-5, with 13 bases matching TRBD2. Trimming removed 4 bases from V and 4 bases from J; junction bases left unmatched: 10. This CDR3 region has 17 residues. Germline CDR1 and CDR2: SGHRS and YFSETQ. As DNA, the CDR3 is TGCGCCAGCAGCAACACCAGGACTAGCGGGAGTCGAGAGACCCAGTACTTC. Encoded protein: CASSNTRTSGSRETQYF.